This T cell receptor beta chain appears in the sequencing data of a study of blood T cell repertoires in COVID-19. Using immunoSEQ multiplex PCR, the repertoire was profiled, and TCRdb retains in-frame clones only, with some absent. The sample records a few hundred thousand clones, about nine tenths being singletons. V gave up 2 bases and J gave up 7 bases, with 16 bases separating them. The germline V gene encodes CDR1 SGHDT and CDR2 YYEEEE. The CDR3 is made up of 15 amino acids. This clone occurred once. Sequenced input: peripheral blood. The chain combines TRBV5-6 with TRBJ1-5, with no clear D. This TCR was sampled from a woman in her 30s with COVID-19, enrolled during active disease. This CDR3 reads CASSLHRGGRQPQHF. CDR3 coding DNA: TGTGCCAGCAGCTTACACCGGGGAGGAAGGCAGCCCCAGCATTTT.